The T cell receptor (beta chain) under discussion was sequenced for a study of shared clonotypes between healthy human individuals. At the level of the study: Each donor's CD4 naive and CD4 memory cells filled three plates apiece, CD8 naive two, and CD8 memory one. General study results and limits: The naive CD4 repertoires of a handful of donors were compared, and 5% to 6.5% of clonotypes were shared. Generation of non-shared clonotypes was less probable than generation of clonotypes shared by all four donors. In general, naive subsets displayed greater estimated richness than memory subsets did.

A word on this clone: Its antigen is unidentified.

Clones were read by immunoSEQ multiplex PCR, and TCRdb kept only the in-frame ones, dropping some. Found here are approximately 2,200,000 clones, about 93% of them singletons; the top ten hold 1.5% to 2%. Terminally differentiated effector memory CD45RA+ cells were excluded by CCR7 positive selection of CD45RO-negative cells. The CDR3 is 14 amino acids. V was cut by 5 bases and J by 2 bases, with 13 bases left in between. Looked up from germline, CDR1 is MDHEN and CDR2 is SYDVKM. The clonotype comes from a man aged 18 to 29 in good health. Some clones in this sample may be carry-over from other donors' samples. The sample comprised naive CD8+ T cells from PBMCs. The chain links TRBV28 to TRBJ2-7; D might be TRBD1 (6 bases). As DNA, the CDR3 is TGTGCCAGCAGTCTCCGGGACAACACCTACGAGCAGTACTTC. It is translated as CASSLRDNTYEQYF.